This record looks at one TCR beta chain sequence and its context. Its antigen is as yet unknown. The data stem from a study of cytomegalovirus exposure and HLA in healthy donors. Findings and caveats of the study: According to a later analysis, TCR clusters from the first cohort tended to co-occur in the 120 or so validation repertoires.

Germline V gives CDR1 LGHNA, CDR2 YNFKEQ. The CDR3 length is 17 residues. Between the trimmed V and J ends, which lost 0 bases and 3 bases, there was a span of 18 bases. Using immunoSEQ multiplex PCR, the repertoire was profiled, and TCRdb retains in-frame clones only, with some absent. The table records 150,000 to 180,000 clones, approximately 86% of them present only once. The donors were part of the validation cohort, which consisted of roughly 110 subjects and was separate from the first cohort of roughly 620 subjects. The TCR originated in a man aged 18-30 years in good health and CMV-seropositive. The sequenced sample was PBMCs. The chain uses TRBV4-2 and TRBJ2-7; D ambiguous. CDR3: CASSQEVSVGGVYEQYF. The DNA for the CDR3 is TGTGCCAGCAGCCAAGAAGTGTCGGTCGGTGGAGTCTACGAGCAGTACTTC.